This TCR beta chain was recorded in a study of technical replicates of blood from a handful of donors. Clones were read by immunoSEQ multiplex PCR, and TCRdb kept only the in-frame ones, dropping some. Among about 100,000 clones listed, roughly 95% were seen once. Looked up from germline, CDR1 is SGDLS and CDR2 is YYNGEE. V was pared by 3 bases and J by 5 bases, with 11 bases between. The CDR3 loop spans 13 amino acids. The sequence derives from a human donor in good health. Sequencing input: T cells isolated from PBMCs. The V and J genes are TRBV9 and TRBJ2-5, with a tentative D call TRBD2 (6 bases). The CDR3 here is CASSEEGHETQYF. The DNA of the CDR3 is TGTGCCAGCAGCGAGGAGGGCCACGAGACCCAGTACTTC.